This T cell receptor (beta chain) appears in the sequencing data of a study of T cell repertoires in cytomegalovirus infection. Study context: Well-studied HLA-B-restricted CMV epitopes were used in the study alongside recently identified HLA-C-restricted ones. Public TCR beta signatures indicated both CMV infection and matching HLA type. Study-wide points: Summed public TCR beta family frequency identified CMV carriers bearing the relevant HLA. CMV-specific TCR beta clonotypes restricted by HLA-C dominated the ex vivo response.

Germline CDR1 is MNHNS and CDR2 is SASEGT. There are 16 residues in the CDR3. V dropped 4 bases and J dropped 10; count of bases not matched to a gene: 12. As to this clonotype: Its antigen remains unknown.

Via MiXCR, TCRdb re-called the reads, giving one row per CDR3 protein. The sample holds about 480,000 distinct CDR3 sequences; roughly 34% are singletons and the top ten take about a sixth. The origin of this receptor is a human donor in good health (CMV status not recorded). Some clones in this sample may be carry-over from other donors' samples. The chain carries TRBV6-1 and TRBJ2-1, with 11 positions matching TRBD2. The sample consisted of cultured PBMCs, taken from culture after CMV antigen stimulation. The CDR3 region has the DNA TGTGCCAGCAGTGCAGCGGGGCTAGCGGGAGGTTGGGAGCAGTTCTTC. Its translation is CASSAAGLAGGWEQFF.